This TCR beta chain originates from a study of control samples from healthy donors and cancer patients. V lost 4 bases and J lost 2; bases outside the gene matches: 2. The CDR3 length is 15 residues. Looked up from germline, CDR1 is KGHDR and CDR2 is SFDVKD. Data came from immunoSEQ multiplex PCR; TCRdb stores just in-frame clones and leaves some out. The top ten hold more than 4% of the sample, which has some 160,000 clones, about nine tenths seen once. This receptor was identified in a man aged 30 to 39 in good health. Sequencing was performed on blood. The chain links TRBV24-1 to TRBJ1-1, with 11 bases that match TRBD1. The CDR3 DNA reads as TGTGCCACCAGTGACGGGACAGGGGGTAACACTGAAGCTTTCTTT. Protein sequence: CATSDGTGGNTEAFF.